This T cell receptor beta chain is from a study of blood T cells in healthy people across ages. Alongside a J-beta primer mix, a sample-barcoded 5' primer served in a second PCR lasting roughly 6 to 11 cycles. Using its own MiXCR run on the 5' RACE reads, TCRdb lists one record per CDR3 protein. This table has 980,000 or so distinct CDR3 sequences, around 46% appearing once. This CDR3 region has 12 residues. From germline, CDR1 is MDHEN and CDR2 SYDVKM. The germline V and J ends were trimmed by 6 bases and 8 bases, with 10 bases remaining between them. The source material was blood. V is TRBV28 and J is TRBJ1-4, with no clear D. This receptor was identified in a man aged 30-40 years in good health. The CDR3 reads CASRADPEKLFF. CDR3 nucleotide sequence: TGTGCCAGCAGAGCAGATCCGGAAAAACTGTTTTTT. The full variable domain, completed using reference TRBV28 and TRBJ1-4, is DVKVTQSSRYLVKRTGEKVFLECVQDMDHENMFWYRQDPGLGLRLIYFSYDVKMKEKGDIPEGYSVSREKKERFSLILESASTNQTSMYLCASRADPEKLFFGSGTQLSVL.